The 25 T cell receptor beta chains below were found in one sample sequenced in a study of control samples from healthy donors and cancer patients. Here immunoSEQ multiplex PCR was the method, and the copy in TCRdb shows in-frame clones only, minus some. The repertoire holds 130,000 to 150,000 clones, with just under 95% as singletons. Sequenced material: PBMCs. These TCRs come from a man aged 60 to 75 with colorectal cancer.

V gene TRBV9 combines with J gene TRBJ2-5; D might be TRBD2 (6 bases). CDR1 SGDLS and CDR2 YYNGEE come from the germline V gene. CDR3 length: 14 residues. Between the trimmed V and J ends, which lost 2 bases and 1 base, there was a span of 9 bases. The CDR3 DNA is TGTGCCAGCAGCGTGGCGGGGACCCAAGAGACCCAGTACTTC. Its translation: CASSVAGTQETQYF. The entire variable domain, with the rest obtained from reference TRBV9 and TRBJ2-5, is as follows: DSGVTQTPKHLITATGQRVTLRCSPRSGDLSVYWYQQSLDQGLQFLIQYYNGEERAKGNILERFSAQQFPDLHSELNLSSLELGDSALYFCASSVAGTQETQYFGPGTRLLVL.

The CDR3 DNA follows: TGTGCCAGCAGTTACCGGCGGGAGGCGGGTCGGGGTGAGCAGTTCTTC. Its translation: CASSYRREAGRGEQFF. The J gene is TRBJ2-1, the V gene TRBV6-5, with 8 bases matching TRBD2. The ends lost 2 bases at V and 9 bases at J; junction bases unmatched: 12. The CDR3 has 16 residues. CDR1 and CDR2 (germline): MNHEY, SVGAGI.

The chain combines TRBV30 with TRBJ1-3; tentative D call: TRBD1 (6 bases). Germline V lookup: CDR1 GTSNPN, CDR2 SVGIG (reference sequence). The germline V and J ends were trimmed by 1 base and 4 bases, with 14 bases remaining between them. The CDR3 sequence is 15 residues long. CDR3 nucleotide sequence: TGTGCCTGGAGTGACCCTGGACAGAGGGGAAACACCATATATTTT. The encoded protein is CAWSDPGQRGNTIYF.

The chain combines TRBV3-1 (or the pseudogene TRBV3-2) with TRBJ2-1; D call uncertain. The CDR3 loop spans 11 amino acids. V was clipped by 5 bases and J by 3 bases, with 2 bases between them. Germline assignment: CDR1 LGHDT and CDR2 YNNKEL (reference sequence). Here the CDR3 reads CASSVYNEQFF. CDR3 sequence (DNA): TGTGCCAGCAGCGTCTACAATGAGCAGTTCTTC.

The chain is built from TRBV9 and TRBJ1-6; D is perhaps TRBD1 (5 bases). This CDR3 has 16 residues. Germline CDR1 reads SGDLS; CDR2 reads YYNGEE. V was pared by 3 bases and J by 4 bases, with 14 bases between. CDR3 bases: TGTGCCAGCAGCGCGGGACCCTCGGGTTATAATTCACCCCTCCACTTT. Amino acid sequence: CASSAGPSGYNSPLHF.

The chain couples TRBV10-3 to TRBJ2-5, with TRBD1 identical over 8 bases. Germline V gene sequence: CDR1 ENHRY, CDR2 SYGVKD. The CDR3 is made up of 14 amino acids. With V trimmed by 4 bases and J by 3 bases, 4 bases remained unmatched. CDR3 nucleotide sequence: TGTGCCATCAGTGGCAGGGGGCGGGAAGAGACCCAGTACTTC. The encoded protein is CAISGRGREETQYF.

This rearrangement joins TRBV5-8 to TRBJ2-7, with a tentative D call TRBD2 (6 bases). V lost 5 bases and J lost 5, with 8 bases in between. This CDR3 contains 11 residues. Per germline, CDR1 SGHTS and CDR2 YDEGEE. The CDR3, as DNA: TGTGCCAGCAGGGGAGGCAACGAGCAGTACTTC. The encoded protein is CASRGGNEQYF. Supplemented by reference TRBV5-8 and TRBJ2-7, the full variable domain reads EAGVTQSPTHLIKTRGQQATLRCSPISGHTSVYWYQQALGLGLQFLLWYDEGEERNRGNFPPRFSGRQFPNYSSELNVNALELEDSALYLCASRGGNEQYFGPGTRLTVT.

The chain joins TRBV7-2 to TRBJ1-1; no clear D. CDR1 is SGHTA, CDR2 FQGNSA, per germline. V was pared by 5 bases and J by 4 bases, with 5 bases between. This CDR3 has 11 amino acids. CDR3 in DNA: TGTGCCAGCAGCCAAGCCACTGAAGCTTTCTTT. This gives the protein CASSQATEAFF.

This chain links TRBV7-9 with TRBJ2-1, with D tentatively TRBD1 or TRBD2 (5 bases each). Germline CDR1 is SEHNR and CDR2 is FQNEAQ (reference sequence). The CDR3 consists of 14 residues. Trimming cost V 0 bases and J 14 bases, with 17 bases left between them. CDR3 sequence: CASSLAGLARVEFF. The CDR3 region has the DNA TGTGCCAGCAGCTTAGCGGGGCTAGCCAGGGTTGAGTTCTTC.

The V call is TRBV19, the J call TRBJ2-3, with 7 positions matching TRBD1. V lost 5 bases to trimming and J lost 1 base; unmatched junction nucleotides: 12. The CDR3 runs to 17 residues. Per the germline V gene, CDR1 is LNHDA and CDR2 is SQIVND (reference sequence). The DNA for the CDR3 is TGTGCCAGTAGTCCAGGGGGTATTTGGACGGGCACAGATACGCAGTATTTT. Translation gives CASSPGGIWTGTDTQYF.

This chain links TRBV11-2 with TRBJ1-5, with D perhaps matching TRBD1 (5 bases). This CDR3 has 14 amino acids. V dropped 1 base and J dropped 6 bases, with 10 bases sitting between them. CDR1 and CDR2 (germline): SGHAT, FQNNGV. CDR3 DNA sequence: TGTGCCAGCAGCTTAGGGGGCTCCAGTCAGCCCCAGCATTTT. Amino acids: CASSLGGSSQPQHF.

The rearrangement links TRBV29-1 to TRBJ2-7; no firm D call. Per germline, CDR1 SQVTM and CDR2 ANQGSEA. With 3 bases removed from V and 7 bases from J, the gap between germline ends came to 19 bases. The CDR3 has 14 amino acids. The CDR3 spells CSVEQYGSTLEQYF. CDR3 DNA: TGCAGCGTTGAGCAGTACGGGTCCACCTTAGAGCAGTACTTC.

This sequence joins TRBV29-1 and TRBJ2-7; the D gene is possibly TRBD1 (6 bases). CDR3 size: 14 residues. From germline, CDR1 is SQVTM and CDR2 ANQGSEA. The ends were cut back, 4 bases at V and 1 base at J, with 14 bases in the middle. CDR3 nucleotides: TGCAGCGTTGCAGTACAGGGTGATTCCTACGAGCAGTACTTC. Translation: CSVAVQGDSYEQYF.

The chain is built from TRBV6-1 and TRBJ1-2; 9 bases line up with TRBD1. J was trimmed by 3 bases and V by 4 bases; bases with no gene match: 12. The CDR3 extends over 17 amino acids. Per germline, CDR1 MNHNS and CDR2 SASEGT. The CDR3 coding sequence is TGTGCCAGCAGTGGGCGGGACAGGGACAGTTTTTACTATGGCTACACCTTC. Amino acid sequence: CASSGRDRDSFYYGYTF.

The chain employs TRBV12-3 or TRBV12-4 and TRBJ1-1; D gene uncertain. The length of the CDR3 is 13 residues. V gave up 2 bases and J gave up 5 bases, with 9 bases separating them. CDR3 sequence (DNA): TGTGCCAGCAGTTTACGGTGGGTGACTGAAGCTTTCTTT. Protein product: CASSLRWVTEAFF.

This rearrangement joins TRBV2 to TRBJ1-2; 9 bases map to TRBD1. V lost 6 bases and J lost 6; bases outside the gene matches: 2. Germline assignment: CDR1 SNHLY and CDR2 FYNNEI. The CDR3 totals 12 residues. CDR3 protein: CASRRTGDGYTF. For the CDR3, the DNA is TGTGCCAGCAGGAGGACAGGGGATGGCTACACCTTC. Complete variable domain (other parts from reference TRBV2 and TRBJ1-2): EPEVTQTPSHQVTQMGQEVILRCVPISNHLYFYWYRQILGQKVEFLVSFYNNEISEKSEIFDDQFSVERPDGSNFTLKIRSTKLEDSAMYFCASRRTGDGYTFGSGTRLTVV.

V is TRBV2 and J is TRBJ2-1; no firm D call. The CDR3 consists of 16 residues. From germline, CDR1 is SNHLY and CDR2 FYNNEI. Deletions cut 4 bases from V and 8 bases from J, with 21 bases between. The CDR3 protein is CASSVPTLPYKDEQFF. For the CDR3, the DNA is TGTGCCAGCAGTGTCCCCACCCTCCCATATAAGGATGAGCAGTTCTTC.

The chain couples TRBV7-2 to TRBJ2-2; D is unclear. Germline values: CDR1 SGHTA, CDR2 FQGNSA. The CDR3 length is 15 residues. V lost 1 base and J 1 base, leaving 7 bases between the germline ends. CDR3 DNA sequence: TGTGCCAGCAGCTTAGGGGGATTGAACACCGGGGAGCTGTTTTTT. It translates to CASSLGGLNTGELFF.

The gene calls are TRBV6-5 and TRBJ2-5; TRBD2 might be the D (6 bases). Germline-derived CDR1 and CDR2 are MNHEY and SVGAGI. V lost 2 bases and J lost 1, with 8 bases in between. This CDR3 spans 14 amino acids. The CDR3 bases are TGTGCCAGCAGTTACGGAGGGGCCCAAGAGACCCAGTACTTC. Translated, it gives CASSYGGAQETQYF.

The J gene is TRBJ2-5, the V gene TRBV6-2 or TRBV6-3, with 8 bases lining up with TRBD2. This CDR3 has 15 amino acids. Germline V CDR1 and CDR2: MNHEY, SVGEGT. Trimming at V came to 5 bases and at J to 2 bases, leaving 7 bases not matched to a gene. CDR3 DNA: TGTGCCAGCAGTGGGCCCGGGACTAGTCAAGAGACCCAGTACTTC. This encodes CASSGPGTSQETQYF.

V gene TRBV5-1 combines with J gene TRBJ2-3, with D hard to call. This CDR3 region has 15 residues. Between the trimmed V and J ends, which lost 5 bases and 2 bases, there was a span of 15 bases. CDR1 is SGHRS, CDR2 YFSETQ, per germline. The CDR3 DNA reads as TGCGCCAGCAGTCTTTTTGCCTCGGACACAGATACGCAGTATTTT. This codes for CASSLFASDTDTQYF.

The chain joins TRBV6-5 to TRBJ1-1; D is unresolved. CDR1 and CDR2 (germline): MNHEY, SVGAGI. The V and J ends lost 6 bases and 1 base respectively, with 15 bases between them. This CDR3 has 15 amino acids. DNA of the CDR3: TGTGCCAGCAGAGCGGGTACACGGAGGAACACTGAAGCTTTCTTT. Protein: CASRAGTRRNTEAFF.

The chain links TRBV2 to TRBJ1-1; D unresolved. CDR1 is SNHLY and CDR2 is FYNNEI in the germline V gene. Trimming left V 4 bases short and J 0 bases short, with 12 bases between. The CDR3 is made up of 15 amino acids. The CDR3 spells CASSVAAAMNTEAFF. In DNA, the CDR3 is TGTGCCAGCAGTGTGGCAGCGGCGATGAACACTGAAGCTTTCTTT.

The genes are TRBV10-3 and TRBJ1-4, with D tentatively TRBD1 (5 bases). CDR3 length: 15 amino acids. CDR1 is ENHRY and CDR2 is SYGVKD in the germline V gene. Deletions cut 11 bases from V and 3 bases from J, with 19 bases between. The CDR3 DNA sequence: TGTGCCTCGGGGCCTGGACCCGGGGCTAATGAAAAACTGTTTTTT. This sequence encodes CASGPGPGANEKLFF.

This clone was recorded once. The rearrangement links TRBV19 to TRBJ1-5; D is undetermined. CDR1 is LNHDA, CDR2 SQIVND, per germline (reference sequence). The CDR3 runs 13 residues. V was clipped by 2 bases and J by 7 bases, with 9 bases between them. CDR3 sequence: CASSIYNRQPQHF. CDR3 nucleotide sequence: TGTGCCAGTAGTATATACAATCGGCAGCCCCAGCATTTT. Using reference TRBV19 and TRBJ1-5 for the parts outside the CDR3, the full variable domain is DGGITQSPKYLFRKEGQNVTLSCEQNLNHDAMYWYRQDPGQGLRLIYYSQIVNDFQKGDIAEGYSVSREKKESFPLTVTSAQKNPTAFYLCASSIYNRQPQHFGDGTRLSIL.